The 5 T cell receptor beta chains given below trace back to one sample, sequenced in a study of blood T cell repertoires in COVID-19. The repertoire was sequenced with immunoSEQ multiplex PCR; TCRdb's copy has only in-frame clones and lacks some. The sample contains some 270,000 clones, 65% to 90% of which appear only once. The sequencing input was PBMCs or T cells enriched from blood (not recorded which). The source is a woman aged 45 to 65 with acute COVID-19.

The V and J genes are TRBV30 and TRBJ1-4, with 7 bases matching TRBD1. V gave up 5 bases and J gave up 0 bases; unmatched junction bases: 3. From germline, CDR1 is GTSNPN and CDR2 SVGIG (reference sequence). CDR3 length: 14 residues. This CDR3 is CAWGTAPTNEKLFF. The CDR3 DNA reads as TGTGCCTGGGGGACAGCCCCAACTAATGAAAAACTGTTTTTT.

The V and J genes are TRBV4-3 and TRBJ2-1; 8 bases agree with TRBD2. V dropped 0 bases and J dropped 2; count of bases not matched to a gene: 6. Germline values: CDR1 LGHNA, CDR2 YSLEER. The CDR3 consists of 17 residues. CDR3: CASSQDLRGGTYNEQFF. CDR3 sequence (DNA): TGCGCCAGCAGCCAAGATCTCCGGGGGGGGACCTACAATGAGCAGTTCTTC.

The J gene is TRBJ1-2, the V gene TRBV30; D unclear. CDR1 is GTSNPN, CDR2 SVGIG, per germline (reference sequence). The CDR3 spans 14 residues. The V gene lost 3 bases and the J gene lost 4 bases, with 15 bases spanning the gap. The CDR3 region has the DNA TGTGCCTGGAGGTTAACCGGGGTGGGCTATGGCTACACCTTC. Its translation is CAWRLTGVGYGYTF.

The chain couples TRBV3-1 (or the pseudogene TRBV3-2) to TRBJ2-7; 10 bases match TRBD2. Per the germline V gene, CDR1 is LGHDT and CDR2 is YNNKEL (reference sequence). The CDR3 covers 16 residues. J was trimmed by 8 bases and V by 0 bases; bases with no gene match: 10. Here the CDR3 reads CASSQDRTSGVLKQYF. The CDR3 DNA reads as TGTGCCAGCAGCCAAGATCGCACTAGCGGGGTCCTGAAGCAGTACTTC.

The chain couples TRBV11-2 to TRBJ1-5, with 8 bases aligning to TRBD1. Germline CDR1 SGHAT, CDR2 FQNNGV. With 5 bases clipped from V and 11 bases from J, the junction kept 8 bases outside the gene matches. The CDR3 extends over 13 amino acids. The CDR3 sequence is CASSDGQGRAQHF. The CDR3 nucleotides read TGTGCCAGCAGCGATGGACAGGGTCGGGCCCAGCATTTT.